This passage covers 13 T cell receptor beta chains from one sample sequenced in a study of blood T cell repertoires in COVID-19. Clones were read by immunoSEQ multiplex PCR, and TCRdb kept only the in-frame ones, dropping some. The data show 65,000 to 75,000 clones, roughly 90% seen once. Material: peripheral blood. The receptors shown here come from a man aged 50 to 60 with active COVID-19.

The V and J genes are TRBV4-3 and TRBJ2-1; D gene uncertain. Germline assignment: CDR1 LGHNA and CDR2 YSLEER. This CDR3 spans 15 amino acids. V gave up 3 bases and J gave up 0 bases, with 9 bases separating them. CDR3 in DNA: TGCGCCAGCAGCCAGCAGGATAGCTCCTACAATGAGCAGTTCTTC. It translates to CASSQQDSSYNEQFF.

The chain recombines TRBV24-1 with TRBJ2-6, with 7 bases lining up with TRBD1. The CDR3 sequence is 19 residues long. J lost 0 bases, V lost 1 base, and 8 bases had no gene match. Looked up from germline, CDR1 is KGHDR and CDR2 is SFDVKD. The CDR3 DNA sequence: TGTGCCACCAGTGATTTTTCCGGACAGGTCACCTCTGGGGCCAACGTCCTGACTTTC. This codes for CATSDFSGQVTSGANVLTF.

J is TRBJ2-5 and V is TRBV3-1 (or the pseudogene TRBV3-2), with 8 bases identical to TRBD1. This CDR3 region has 13 residues. Germline CDR1 and CDR2: LGHDT and YNNKEL (reference sequence). V was clipped by 3 bases and J by 7 bases; unmatched bases: 4. CDR3 loop: CASSHGQGVTQYF. In DNA, the CDR3 is TGTGCCAGCAGCCACGGACAGGGAGTGACCCAGTACTTC.

This chain links TRBV10-3 with TRBJ2-7; TRBD1 matches at 12 bases. The ends lost 6 bases at V and 5 bases at J; junction bases unmatched: 11. The CDR3 spans 16 residues. Germline V gene data show CDR1 as ENHRY and CDR2 as SYGVKD. CDR3 nucleotide sequence: TGTGCCATCAGACCGGGACAGGGGGCGGACAGCCACGAGCAGTACTTC. Residues: CAIRPGQGADSHEQYF.

The chain carries TRBV3-1 (or the pseudogene TRBV3-2) and TRBJ1-5, with 10 positions matching TRBD1. CDR3 length: 14 amino acids. Germline loops: CDR1 LGHDT, CDR2 YNNKEL (reference sequence). The V segment lost 4 bases and the J segment 4 bases; nucleotides outside the gene matches: 1. The CDR3 sequence is CASSLGQGNQPQHF. The CDR3 DNA sequence: TGTGCCAGCAGCCTGGGACAGGGGAATCAGCCCCAGCATTTT.

The V call is TRBV27, the J call TRBJ1-2; TRBD1 matches at 7 bases. This CDR3 has 16 amino acids. The J segment lost 1 base and the V segment lost 4 bases, leaving 9 bases of the junction unmatched. Germline-derived CDR1 and CDR2 are MNHEY and SMNVEV (reference sequence). In DNA, the CDR3 is TGTGCCAGCAGTTCTCTCCGGACAGGCTTTAACTATGGCTACACCTTC. The encoded protein is CASSSLRTGFNYGYTF.

The J gene is TRBJ2-5, the V gene TRBV4-1; D not certain. The V gene lost 1 base and the J gene lost 0 bases, with 6 bases spanning the gap. The length of the CDR3 is 14 residues. The V gene's germline CDR1 is MGHRA and CDR2 YSYEKL. CDR3: CASSQAQYQETQYF. Written as DNA, the CDR3 is TGCGCCAGCAGCCAAGCGCAGTACCAAGAGACCCAGTACTTC.

V gene TRBV4-1 combines with J gene TRBJ2-3; 8 positions agree with TRBD1. This CDR3 is 15 amino acids long. CDR1 is MGHRA and CDR2 is YSYEKL in the germline V gene. Germline trimming cut 3 bases from V and 5 bases from J; bases unmatched to any gene: 7. The CDR3 bases are TGCGCCAGCAGCCAGGGTCAGGGGGCGAAAGATACGCAGTATTTT. This translates into CASSQGQGAKDTQYF.

This sequence joins TRBV6-5 and TRBJ1-3; D not certain. The CDR3 runs to 15 residues. Germline V gives CDR1 MNHEY, CDR2 SVGAGI. The V and J ends lost 2 bases and 0 bases respectively, with 8 bases between them. This chain's CDR3 is CASSYSFSSGNTIYF. DNA of the CDR3: TGTGCCAGCAGTTACAGCTTCTCCTCTGGAAACACCATATATTTT.

V gene TRBV5-1 combines with J gene TRBJ2-2, with D unclear. V gave up 0 bases and J gave up 1 base, with 4 bases separating them. CDR1 and CDR2 from the germline V gene are SGHRS and YFSETQ. This CDR3 is 14 amino acids long. The CDR3 loop reads CASSLDGNTGELFF. DNA for the CDR3: TGCGCCAGCAGCTTGGACGGGAACACCGGGGAGCTGTTTTTT.

This clone came up a few times. The J gene is TRBJ1-6, the V gene TRBV28; no reliable D call. Germline V gene data show CDR1 as MDHEN and CDR2 as SYDVKM. The CDR3 has 19 residues. V dropped 5 bases and J dropped 0 bases, with 20 bases sitting between them. Here the CDR3 reads CASSPIGKGGSSYNSPLHF. CDR3 nucleotides: TGTGCCAGCAGTCCAATCGGGAAAGGAGGCAGCTCCTATAATTCACCCCTCCACTTT.

The CDR3 spells CASSRGYEQYF. The CDR3 DNA reads as TGTGCCAGCAGCCGAGGCTACGAGCAGTACTTC. V and J are TRBV3-1 (or the pseudogene TRBV3-2) and TRBJ2-7; no clear D gene. Between the trimmed V and J ends, which lost 4 bases and 3 bases, there was a span of 4 bases. Germline V gives CDR1 LGHDT, CDR2 YNNKEL (reference sequence). This CDR3 region has 11 residues.

The rearrangement joins TRBV9 to TRBJ1-1, with D uncertain. Trimming cost V 3 bases and J 0 bases, with 9 bases left between them. This CDR3 is 14 amino acids long. Germline loops: CDR1 SGDLS, CDR2 YYNGEE. The CDR3 sequence is CASSADTVNTEAFF. The CDR3 region has the DNA TGTGCCAGCAGCGCCGACACCGTGAACACTGAAGCTTTCTTT.